This T cell receptor (beta chain) was captured in a study of Ad26.COV2.S vaccination and SARS-CoV-2 variants (dated by TCRdb to about 2021). General notes on the study: Donors in the vaccine arm were drawn from COV1001, a multicentre, randomized, double-blind, placebo-controlled phase I-IIa trial testing Ad26.COV2.S in healthy adults. Sequencing of the TCRbeta repertoire served to evaluate the specificity and breadth of SARS-CoV-2-reactive T cell receptors following Ad26.COV2.S vaccination. Dosing of Ad26.COV2.S was intramuscular, at either 5x10^10 or 1x10^11 viral particles, delivered as one shot or as two shots spaced 56 days apart. A total of 32 samples were included in the TCR-sequenced set, comprising 19 Ad26.COV2.S vaccine recipients, 5 placebo recipients and 8 SARS-CoV-2 convalescent individuals. Throughout the experiments and outcome assessment, investigators stayed blinded to trial group allocation. Trial participants were randomized into five groups of five, in which low-dose or high-dose Ad26.COV2.S was given once or twice, or placebo was given on both occasions.

Interpreted using the paper, the treatment or condition label stands for: some 20 received Ad26.COV2.S at low or high dose, single or two shots; about five received placebo; per-sample allocation not given. Repertoires of vaccine and placebo recipients were sequenced from samples collected on day 63 after the first injection. Between 29 July and 7 August 2020, Cohort 1b enrolled about two dozen adults aged 18-55 years at one site in Boston, USA. Ad26.COV2.S was a replication-incompetent adenovirus type 26 vector that expressed a prefusion-stabilized SARS-CoV-2 spike protein derived from the original Wuhan strain. Points on this clone: Its cognate antigen has yet to be identified. Per-base qualities were not stored, and no clone one base away is much larger.

V is cut back by 6 bases and J by 5 bases, with 10 bases in the junction unmatched. Including cysteine and phenylalanine, the CDR3 has 14 amino acids. Kept here is only the CDR3 DNA, which spans 42 bases and is read in frame from base 1. Reading the germline V gene (reference sequence) gives CDR1 MNHEY and CDR2 SMNVEV. Points the paper makes about the study in general: The authors noted that total T cell responses may have been underestimated by the TCR breadth and depth analyses. The study lacked the statistical power to compare responses across vaccine doses or regimens. Vaccine and placebo recipients had similar non-spike TCR breadth, a finding consistent with the vaccine containing only spike. Compared with placebo recipients, Ad26.COV2.S recipients showed higher spike-specific TCR breadth (P = 0.0014). Substantial breadth of spike-specific CD8+ and CD4+ T cell responses was reported after vaccination.

The immunoSEQ Assay was used to sequence TCRbeta CDR3 regions. After extraction, genomic DNA underwent amplification by bias-controlled multiplex PCR, followed by high-throughput sequencing. In the source study's methods: To quantify the absolute abundance of every unique TCRbeta CDR3 region, sequences were collapsed and filtered. T cell fraction was estimated by normalizing TCRbeta template counts to usable DNA, with usable DNA measured through amplification of reference genes found in all nucleated cells. Repertoire TCRs were annotated as SARS-CoV-2-specific when V gene, CDR3 amino acid sequence and J gene were exactly matched to a known reactive TCR set. MIRA supplied the reference SARS-CoV-2 TCR set, which was filtered for enrichment in COVID-19-positive ImmuneCODE repertoires so that public or cross-reactive TCRs were removed. Based on the MIRA antigens, annotated TCRs were further analysed at the level of specific ORF or position within ORF. Breadth was defined as the number of annotated unique rearrangements divided by the total number of unique productive rearrangements, and depth was defined as the summed frequency of the annotated unique rearrangements. TCR breadth was compared between groups using two-sided Wilcoxon rank-sum tests. TCRdb's version of the immuneACCESS table is confined to in-frame rearrangements and falls short of the full clone set. An unresolved V gene accounts for under half of the shortfall where checked; the remainder is of unknown origin. D and trimming come from the DNA, and the V and J calls and clone size come from that table. Recorded for this sample are 300,000 to 400,000 clones; around 84% of them occurred a single time. The ten largest make up less than 2% of the sample.

The starting material was peripheral blood, obtained in a trial of Ad26.COV2.S vaccine versus placebo. This chain joins TRBV27 to TRBJ2-7; TRBD1 matches 7 bases in the middle. This receptor was taken from a person between 18 and 65 years old who received the Ad26.COV2.S COVID-19 vaccine or a placebo. At the DNA level, the sequence is TGTGCCAGCAGCCGACAGGGTACTCTTCACGAGCAGTACTTC. Translated, this gives CASSRQGTLHEQYF.